This T cell receptor (beta chain) comes out of a study of blood T cells in healthy people across ages. Study results and caveats: Observed TCR beta diversity per million T cells went down as age went up. This fall followed a roughly linear course with age.

With a J-beta primer mix and a sample-barcoded 5' primer, a second PCR ran 7 to 11 cycles. Each CDR3 protein is one row after TCRdb ran MiXCR on the 5' RACE reads. The data hold 500,000 to 550,000 distinct CDR3 sequences, with less than 25% observed a single time. In germline, CDR1 is SQVTM, CDR2 ANQGSEA. With V trimmed by 6 bases and J by 5 bases, 12 bases remained unmatched. The CDR3 loop spans 14 amino acids. Comments on this clonotype: The antigen remains undetermined.

The same data also went into a second study, on T cells of mothers and their children.

The chain has TRBV29-1 and TRBJ2-5; the match to TRBD2 covers 7 bases. Sequenced input: blood. This TCR was recovered from a boy aged 5 to 17 in good health. In DNA form, the CDR3 reads TGCAGCGTACGCGGGAGACTTGGGGTCGAGACCCAGTACTTC. Residues: CSVRGRLGVETQYF.